The 16 T cell receptor beta chains below were found in one sample sequenced in a study of T-cell memory formation after mild COVID-19. TCRdb reprocessed the 5' RACE reads with MiXCR, giving one entry per CDR3 protein. The sample yields approximately 480,000 distinct CDR3 sequences, over 15% seen once. Sequencing was done on a sample of PBMCs or a T cell subset sorted from them (not recorded which). Every receptor here comes from an adult woman who had mild COVID-19 (a few samples of this study predate the infection). Cell type and time point are not known.

There are a few counts of this clonotype. The V and J genes are TRBV12-3 or TRBV12-4 and TRBJ2-2, with D possibly matching TRBD2 (6 bases). V lost 5 bases and J 4 bases, leaving 17 bases between the germline ends. The CDR3 length is 16 residues. The DNA of the CDR3 is TGTGCCAGCAGTCCACCGAGTGGGGGGAGCACCGGGGAGCTGTTTTTT. Translating it yields CASSPPSGGSTGELFF.

V usage is TRBV4-1 and J usage is TRBJ2-7, with TRBD2 identical over 12 bases. The CDR3 totals 15 residues. The V and J ends lost 1 base and 4 bases, in that order; junction bases with no gene match: 2. Germline CDR1 reads MGHRA; CDR2 reads YSYEKL. DNA of the CDR3: TGCGCCAGCAGCCAAGGGACTAGCGGGATTTACGAGCAGTACTTC. Translation gives CASSQGTSGIYEQYF.

This clonotype has just a few counts. The chain carries TRBV6-1 and TRBJ2-7; 11 bases are shared with TRBD1. CDR1 MNHNS and CDR2 SASEGT come from the germline V gene. J gave up 6 bases and V 5 bases, and 12 bases lay outside the gene matches. The CDR3 contains 16 residues. The CDR3 spells CASSPRRDRGLGEQYF. The CDR3 DNA follows: TGTGCCAGCAGTCCCAGGAGGGACAGGGGGTTGGGCGAGCAGTACTTC.

This clonotype was counted between two and nine times. The chain links TRBV18 to TRBJ2-4, with D tentatively TRBD1 (6 bases). Germline CDR1 and CDR2: KGHSH and LQKENI. Trimming pared 4 bases from V and 1 base from J, leaving 11 bases between. CDR3 size: 15 residues. Here the CDR3 reads CASSQQGPAKNIQYF. CDR3 nucleotide sequence: TGTGCCAGCTCACAACAGGGACCGGCCAAAAACATTCAGTACTTC. The full variable domain, in which reference TRBV18 and TRBJ2-4 provide the parts outside the CDR3, is NAGVMQNPRHLVRRRGQEARLRCSPMKGHSHVYWYRQLPEEGLKFMVYLQKENIIDESGMPKERFSAEFPKEGPSILRIQQVVRGDSAAYFCASSQQGPAKNIQYFGAGTRLSVL.

This clonotype was counted many times. This chain joins TRBV7-8 and TRBJ1-2, with no clear D. This CDR3 spans 15 amino acids. Germline values: CDR1 SGHVS, CDR2 FQNEAQ. V dropped 5 bases and J dropped 4 bases, with 17 bases sitting between them. CDR3 in amino acids: CASSQLDGGTYGYTF. The CDR3 nucleotides are TGTGCCAGCAGCCAACTAGACGGCGGTACCTATGGCTACACCTTC.

This clonotype was counted only a few times. The V and J genes are TRBV3-1 and TRBJ2-7; D uncertain. Germline V lookup: CDR1 LGHDT, CDR2 YNNKEL (reference sequence). The CDR3 has 13 residues. The germline V and J ends were trimmed by 4 bases and 1 base, with 8 bases remaining between them. The CDR3 DNA reads TGTGCCAGCAGCCCCCTTCGGTCCTACGAGCAGTACTTC. Translation gives CASSPLRSYEQYF.

This clonotype was observed a handful of times. The CDR3 protein is CASSVESSGGNNEQFF. CDR3 nucleotides: TGTGCCAGCAGCGTAGAATCTAGCGGGGGGAACAATGAGCAGTTCTTC. The rearrangement uses TRBV9 and TRBJ2-1, with 11 bases aligning to TRBD2. The V and J ends lost 0 bases and 5 bases, in that order; junction bases with no gene match: 4. The CDR3 length is 16 residues. Germline V CDR1 and CDR2: SGDLS, YYNGEE.

The chain joins TRBV11-2 to TRBJ2-7; no clear D gene. Germline V gene sequence: CDR1 SGHAT, CDR2 FQNNGV. Trimming removed 1 base from V and 7 bases from J, with 14 bases in between. The CDR3 contains 14 residues. CDR3 in DNA: TGTGCCAGCAGCTTAGTGGCCAACATAGGGGAGCAGTACTTC. Its translation: CASSLVANIGEQYF.

V is TRBV20-1 and J is TRBJ2-7, with 8 positions matching TRBD2. The CDR3 covers 15 residues. The trim removed 6 bases at V and 3 bases at J, leaving 13 bases unmatched. Germline V gene lookup returns CDR1 DFQATT and CDR2 SNEGSKA (reference sequence). The CDR3 nucleotides are TGCAGTGCGGTGTGGGGGGGGCTAGCGGGCTACGAGCAGTACTTC. Its protein is CSAVWGGLAGYEQYF.

This clonotype was observed at least ten times. The chain employs TRBV20-1 and TRBJ2-1; D unclear. This CDR3 has 14 residues. With 5 bases removed from V and 7 bases from J, the gap between germline ends came to 18 bases. The germline V gene encodes CDR1 DFQATT and CDR2 SNEGSKA (reference sequence). The CDR3 sequence is CSALRQSGWNEQFF. In nucleotides, the CDR3 is TGCAGTGCTCTAAGACAATCCGGGTGGAATGAGCAGTTCTTC.

The rearrangement joins TRBV24-1 to TRBJ2-7; TRBD1 matches at 11 bases. Germline V lookup: CDR1 KGHDR, CDR2 SFDVKD. V lost 4 bases, J lost 2 bases, and 6 bases stayed unmatched. The CDR3 has 16 amino acids. The CDR3 DNA is TGTGCCACCAGTGAGACGCCGGGACAGGGGGCCTACGAGCAGTACTTC. Amino acids: CATSETPGQGAYEQYF.

At least ten counts were recorded for this clonotype. This sequence joins TRBV4-3 and TRBJ1-2; tentative D call: TRBD1 (5 bases). V lost 4 bases and J 7 bases, leaving 19 bases between the germline ends. The CDR3 loop spans 15 amino acids. Per germline, CDR1 LGHNA and CDR2 YSLEER. For the CDR3, the DNA is TGCGCCAGCAGCCCCGAGACTCGCCAGGGTGGTGGCTACACCTTC. It yields the protein CASSPETRQGGGYTF.

The chain recombines TRBV3-1 with TRBJ2-3, with 10 bases lining up with TRBD1. This CDR3 has 15 residues. Per the germline V gene, CDR1 is LGHDT and CDR2 is YNNKEL (reference sequence). The J segment lost 4 bases and the V segment lost 2 bases, leaving 3 bases of the junction unmatched. The CDR3 loop is CASSQWGQGPDTQYF. The CDR3 nucleotides are TGTGCCAGCAGCCAATGGGGACAGGGGCCAGATACGCAGTATTTT.

The table lists this clonotype with many counts. This rearrangement joins TRBV6-5 to TRBJ2-1; 11 nucleotides match TRBD1. With 4 bases clipped from V and 5 bases from J, the junction kept 4 bases outside the gene matches. The CDR3 has 15 residues. Germline loops: CDR1 MNHEY, CDR2 SVGAGI. In nucleotides, the CDR3 is TGTGCCAGCAGTTTGGACAGGGGGCGCAACAATGAGCAGTTCTTC. Encoded protein: CASSLDRGRNNEQFF.

The genes are TRBV24-1 and TRBJ2-3; D possibly matches TRBD1 or TRBD2 (5 bases each). The length of the CDR3 is 15 residues. Trimming took 3 bases from V and 5 from J, leaving 14 bases between them. CDR1 is KGHDR and CDR2 is SFDVKD in the germline V gene. The CDR3 DNA sequence: TGTGCCACCAGTGATCTCCGGGACCTGGGAGATACGCAGTATTTT. It translates to CATSDLRDLGDTQYF.

This clonotype was observed many times. The genes are TRBV7-3 and TRBJ2-1; D call uncertain. V lost 5 bases and J 10 bases, leaving 12 bases between the germline ends. Germline V CDR1 and CDR2: SGHTA, FQGTGA. The CDR3 extends over 12 amino acids. The CDR3: CASSATLGEQFF. In nucleotides, the CDR3 is TGTGCCAGCAGCGCCACCCTGGGCGAGCAGTTCTTC.